The entry below describes one T cell receptor beta chain. The antigen remains unidentified. This sample stems from a study of naive and memory T cell subsets. Study-wide results and limits: Over 95% of naive TCR sequences appeared only once after error correction, unlike memory subsets.

Germline V gene data show CDR1 as LNHNV and CDR2 as YYDKDF (reference sequence). Trimming shortened V by 1 base and J by 5 bases, and 5 bases separated the two germline ends. The CDR3 loop spans 13 amino acids. An equimolar mix of two oligonucleotides served as the beta constant-region primer for TRBC1 and TRBC2. The ligated cDNA underwent four PCR rounds using SP2 and nested alpha and beta constant-region primers. TCRdb itself ran the UMI-ligation and nested PCR reads through MiXCR, one entry per CDR3 protein. The repertoire consists of about 120,000 distinct CDR3 sequences, with 35% to 45% occurring once and the leading ten covering around 0.92%.

The sequencing sample was made of central memory CD4+ T cells from blood. The receptor was derived from a human donor in good health. V gene TRBV15 combines with J gene TRBJ2-2; D unclear. As DNA, the CDR3 is TGTGCCACCAGCAGAGCTGGGACCGGGGAGCTGTTTTTT. The encoded protein is CATSRAGTGELFF.